The clone carrying this T cell receptor beta chain was picked up many times. Its antigen is not known. The template was RNA from unsorted bulk tissue. A modified ARM-PCR protocol with three rounds of nested PCR amplified TCRbeta. TCRdb called the multiplex PCR reads again in MiXCR, with one record for every CDR3 protein. The table includes more than 75,000 distinct CDR3 sequences, around 65% detected once. The V gene's germline CDR1 is KGHDR and CDR2 SFDVKD. This CDR3 contains 15 residues. V shed 3 bases and J 4 bases; nucleotides not matched to a gene: 6. This sample is drawn from a study of tumor and adjacent non-tumor tissue in lung cancer. Study-level background: There were 11 to 12 adenocarcinoma, a couple of squamous cell carcinoma and 1 small cell lung cancer cases. Study-level findings and limits: Higher tumor TCR diversity was associated with shorter survival. Top 100 clones took a larger repertoire share in normal lung.

The chain employs TRBV24-1 and TRBJ1-1, with TRBD1 matching 8 bases. Sequences were obtained from lung tumor tissue. This TCR derives from a woman aged 65 to 85 with non-small cell lung cancer. CDR3 in DNA: TGTGCCACCAGTGATGCGGACAGGGAGGGCACTGAAGCTTTCTTT. Amino acids: CATSDADREGTEAFF.